Listed below are T cell receptor beta chains from one sample, sequenced in a study of T cells after yellow fever vaccination. One entry per CDR3 protein results from TCRdb running MiXCR on the 5' RACE reads. The table shows some 670,000 distinct CDR3 sequences, with approximately 13% occurring only once. The sample here was PBMCs, taken on the day of the yellow fever booster vaccination. The receptors here all came from a man aged 25-45 years who received the YFV17D yellow fever vaccine. The CDR3 runs from the conserved cysteine through the conserved F or W. Fields, in order: V gene, clone size, D gene, J gene, CDR3 DNA, CDR3 protein. The D gene is left open where the match is weak. The size entry is marked missing in some rows and otherwise reads once, few, many or a size class.

TRBV6-5,-,TRBD2,TRBJ2-3,TGTGCCAGCAGTTATGGGGTTAGCGGGATCACAGATACGCAGTATTTT,CASSYGVSGITDTQYF
TRBV6-1,-,TRBD1,TRBJ1-1,TGTGCCAGCAGACCCCTCTGGACAGGCACTGAAGCTTTCTTT,CASRPLWTGTEAFF
TRBV20-1,few,TRBD2,TRBJ2-7,TGCAGTGCTAGACCGCCGCTAGCGGGGCTCTCCTACGAGCAGTACTTC,CSARPPLAGLSYEQYF
TRBV18,-,-,TRBJ2-2,TGTGCCAGCTCACCACCGAGCGGCAGGGCCACCGGGGAGCTGTTTTTT,CASSPPSGRATGELFF
TRBV20-1,-,-,TRBJ1-5,TGCAGTGCTAGAGAGATCCGGATCAATCAGCCCCAGCATTTT,CSAREIRINQPQHF
TRBV12-3/TRBV12-4,few,TRBD2,TRBJ2-2,TGTGCCAGCAGTCCTTCGTATTGGACTAGCGGACACACCGGGGAGCTGTTTTTT,CASSPSYWTSGHTGELFF
TRBV5-1,few,TRBD1,TRBJ2-2,TGCGCCAGCAGCACCGACAGGGGTAACACCGGGGAGCTGTTTTTT,CASSTDRGNTGELFF
TRBV5-5,-,TRBD2,TRBJ2-1,TGTGCCAGCAGCTTCCGACTAGCGATGGGTGAGCAGTTCTTC,CASSFRLAMGEQFF
TRBV10-3,-,-,TRBJ1-2,TGTGCCATCAGTGACAGTTCGGGCTATGGCTACACCTTC,CAISDSSGYGYTF
TRBV12-3/TRBV12-4,many,-,TRBJ1-1,TGTGCCAGCAGTCCCGACACTCCTGAAGCTTTCTTT,CASSPDTPEAFF
TRBV18,few,TRBD1,TRBJ1-3,TGTGCCAGCTCACTACCCGGGACAGGCGCTGGAAACACCATATATTTT,CASSLPGTGAGNTIYF
TRBV27,few,TRBD2,TRBJ2-2,TGTGCCAGCAGTCTAGCGGGGAGGGCCGGGGAGCTGTTTTTT,CASSLAGRAGELFF
TRBV6-2/TRBV6-3,-,-,TRBJ1-1,TGTGCCAGCACTCGGAGTGGGGAGGTTGCTGAAGCTTTCTTT,CASTRSGEVAEAFF
TRBV24-1,few,TRBD2,TRBJ2-7,TGTGCCACCAGCCTTAGCGGGAGCTACGAGCAGTACTTC,CATSLSGSYEQYF
TRBV7-9,-,TRBD1,TRBJ1-1,TGTGCCAGCAGCGATCGGACAGGGCCGATGAACACTGAAGCTTTCTTT,CASSDRTGPMNTEAFF
TRBV24-1,-,-,TRBJ2-1,TGTGCCACCAGTGCCCCGGGGAGCTCCTACAATGAGCAGTTCTTC,CATSAPGSSYNEQFF
TRBV7-2,many,-,TRBJ2-7,TGTGCCAGCAGCTCGCAAAAGGACTACGAGCAGTACTTC,CASSSQKDYEQYF
TRBV5-1,-,-,TRBJ1-1,-,CASSLRTSAPNTEAFF
TRBV7-3,-,TRBD1,TRBJ2-5,TGTGCCAGCAGCCAGGGGGCTCGGCAAGAGACCCAGTACTTC,CASSQGARQETQYF
TRBV28,few,-,TRBJ2-3,TGTGCCAGCAGTACCTACACAGATACGCAGTATTTT,CASSTYTDTQYF
TRBV4-2,-,-,TRBJ2-2,TGTGCCAGCAGCCAACCGGAGACAGGGAACACCGGGGAGCTGTTTTTT,CASSQPETGNTGELFF
TRBV18,many,TRBD2,TRBJ2-1,TGTGCCAGCTCACCCGGGGTAGCGGGAGTGAATGAGCAGTTCTTC,CASSPGVAGVNEQFF
TRBV27,-,-,TRBJ1-1,TGTGCCAGCAGTTTTCAGCACATGAACACTGAAGCTTTCTTT,CASSFQHMNTEAFF
TRBV28,-,-,TRBJ2-7,TGTGCCAGCAGTTTATCCCCTGCAGGGGTTGAGCAGTACTTC,CASSLSPAGVEQYF
TRBV18,-,-,TRBJ2-5,TGTGCCAGCTCAGCCGCGGCGGAGACCCAGTACTTC,CASSAAAETQYF
TRBV7-2,medium-sized,TRBD2,TRBJ2-5,TGTGCCAGCAGCTTATTGAGTACTAGCGCCCAAGAGACCCAGTACTTC,CASSLLSTSAQETQYF
TRBV7-6,few,-,TRBJ2-5,TGTGCCAGCAGCTTAGCGGCTGAGGGGACCCAGTACTTC,CASSLAAEGTQYF